This T cell receptor (beta chain) was sequenced during a study of resident and recirculating memory T cells in vitiligo. CDR1 is SQVTM, CDR2 ANQGSEA, per germline. Trimming cost V 0 bases and J 2 bases, with 13 bases left between them. The CDR3 is made up of 15 amino acids. Clones were read by immunoSEQ multiplex PCR, and TCRdb kept only the in-frame ones, dropping some. The sample includes tens of thousands of clones, roughly 92% of them seen just once. The clonotype comes from a male donor with vitiligo. The chain carries TRBV29-1 and TRBJ1-2; no reliable D call. The sequencing input was blood. CDR3 in amino acids: CSVEESTDRNYGYTF. CDR3 nucleotide sequence: TGCAGCGTTGAAGAGAGCACAGATAGGAACTATGGCTACACCTTC.